This T cell receptor (beta chain) derives from a study of tumor-infiltrating lymphocytes in oesophageal squamous cell carcinoma. The table lists this clonotype with many counts. Germline trimming cut 6 bases from V and 2 bases from J; bases unmatched to any gene: 10. There are 15 residues in the CDR3. The germline V gene encodes CDR1 DFQATT and CDR2 SNEGSKA (reference sequence). Using its own MiXCR run on the PCR reads, TCRdb lists one record per CDR3 protein. This table holds approximately 9,500 distinct CDR3 sequences, approximately 50% found once. The chain uses TRBV20-1 and TRBJ2-1, with TRBD1 identical over 7 bases. This TCR was sampled from a female donor with esophageal squamous cell carcinoma. Input material: esophageal tumor tissue. CDR3 loop: CSASGLGQAYNEQFF. In nucleotides, the CDR3 is TGCAGTGCGTCGGGTCTAGGACAGGCCTACAATGAGCAGTTCTTC.